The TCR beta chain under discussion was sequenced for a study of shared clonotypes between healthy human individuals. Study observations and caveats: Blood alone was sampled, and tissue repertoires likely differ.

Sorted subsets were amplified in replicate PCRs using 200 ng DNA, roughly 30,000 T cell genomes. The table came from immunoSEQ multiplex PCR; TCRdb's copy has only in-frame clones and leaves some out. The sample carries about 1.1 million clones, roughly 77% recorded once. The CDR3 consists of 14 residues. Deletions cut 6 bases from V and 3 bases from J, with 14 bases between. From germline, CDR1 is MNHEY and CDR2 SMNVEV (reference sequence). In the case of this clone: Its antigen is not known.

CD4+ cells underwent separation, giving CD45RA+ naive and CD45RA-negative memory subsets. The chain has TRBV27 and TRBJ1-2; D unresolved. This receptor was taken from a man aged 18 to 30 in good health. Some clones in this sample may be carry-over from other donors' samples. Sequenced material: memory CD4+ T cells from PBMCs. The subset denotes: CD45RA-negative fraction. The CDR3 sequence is CASSPRAGYYGYTF. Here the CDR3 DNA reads TGTGCCAGCAGCCCACGGGCTGGATACTATGGCTACACCTTC.